These T cell receptor beta chains were read from a single sample in a study of cytomegalovirus exposure and HLA in healthy donors. Clones were sequenced by immunoSEQ multiplex PCR, and TCRdb holds only the in-frame ones, with some missing. This sample carries about 170,000 clones, just under 90% of them seen once, and the ten largest clones take approximately 1.5%. The sample was PBMCs. The receptors were sampled from a woman in her 30s in good health and CMV-seronegative. The CDR3 runs from the conserved cysteine through the conserved F or W. A D gene is named only where the DNA matches it firmly. Clone size is given for some rows only: seen once, a few or many times, or a class if the clone is expanded.

.	TRBJ2-2	TRBV4-1	.	CASSQPWTDANTGELFF	TGCGCCAGCAGCCAACCCTGGACAGACGCGAACACCGGGGAGCTGTTTTTT
.	TRBJ1-2	TRBV5-8	.	CASSHYGEDYGYTF	TGTGCCAGCAGCCATTACGGGGAGGACTATGGCTACACCTTC
.	TRBJ2-7	TRBV19	TRBD1	CATTDRGPSYEQYF	TGTGCCACCACAGACAGGGGGCCCTCCTACGAGCAGTACTTC
few	TRBJ1-2	TRBV4-1	TRBD1	CASSLRTGAHGYTF	TGCGCCAGCAGCCTTAGGACAGGGGCTCATGGCTACACCTTC
.	TRBJ1-5	TRBV30	TRBD1	CAWSGHRGNQPQHF	TGTGCCTGGAGCGGACACAGGGGAAATCAGCCCCAGCATTTT
.	TRBJ2-1	TRBV4-2	TRBD2	CASSHTPLLAGGNNEQFF	TGTGCCAGCAGCCATACACCCCTCCTAGCGGGGGGCAACAATGAGCAGTTCTTC
.	TRBJ1-1	TRBV29-1	TRBD1	CSVIPDRVGTEAFF	TGCAGCGTTATCCCGGACAGGGTAGGCACTGAAGCTTTCTTT
.	TRBJ1-2	TRBV18	TRBD1	CASSQLGPGQVYPYGYTF	TGTGCCAGCTCACAACTCGGGCCGGGACAGGTTTACCCCTATGGCTACACCTTC
.	TRBJ1-5	TRBV6-5	.	CASSTGRHQPQHF	TGTGCCAGCAGCACAGGGCGTCATCAGCCCCAGCATTTT
.	TRBJ2-1	TRBV15	TRBD2	CATSGGLAGGPDRGNNEQFF	TGTGCCACCAGCGGTGGACTAGCGGGGGGCCCAGATCGGGGAAACAATGAGCAGTTCTTC
.	TRBJ2-5	TRBV6-5	TRBD2	CASSYSIAGAGKTQYF	TGTGCCAGCAGTTACTCGATAGCGGGGGCCGGGAAGACCCAGTACTTC
.	TRBJ2-2	TRBV7-2	.	CAANKGLNTGELFF	TGTGCCGCCAATAAGGGGCTGAACACCGGGGAGCTGTTTTTT
.	TRBJ1-1	TRBV4-3	.	CASSLTRGMEAFF	TGCGCCAGCAGCCTAACCAGGGGCATGGAAGCTTTCTTT
.	TRBJ1-1	TRBV9	.	CASSVARGLNTEAFF	TGTGCCAGCAGCGTAGCCCGGGGATTGAACACTGAAGCTTTCTTT
.	TRBJ1-3	TRBV4-2	TRBD1	CASSQTGDNSGNTIYF	TGTGCCAGCAGCCAAACAGGGGACAACTCTGGAAACACCATATATTTT
.	TRBJ2-5	TRBV2	.	CASRKESETQYF	TGTGCCAGCAGGAAAGAGTCAGAGACCCAGTACTTC
.	TRBJ2-7	TRBV14	.	CASSHVTASYEQYF	TGTGCCAGCAGCCATGTCACAGCTTCCTACGAGCAGTACTTC
.	TRBJ2-2	TRBV7-2	TRBD2	CASSFKRGEPTGELFF	TGTGCCAGCAGCTTCAAGCGGGGGGAACCCACCGGGGAGCTGTTTTTT
.	TRBJ1-4	TRBV2	.	CASRGPFNEKLFF	TGTGCCAGCAGGGGCCCGTTTAATGAAAAACTGTTTTTT
.	TRBJ1-6	TRBV6-6	TRBD1	CASNEQGTASNSPLHF	TGTGCCAGCAACGAACAGGGGACCGCGTCGAATTCACCCCTCCACTTT
.	TRBJ1-6	TRBV18	TRBD1	CASSPSRDRGPNSPLHF	TGTGCCAGCTCCCCGTCCCGGGACAGGGGGCCCAATTCACCCCTCCACTTT
.	TRBJ2-3	TRBV29-1	.	CSVAGGGRADTQYF	TGCAGCGTCGCTGGGGGGGGCAGGGCAGATACGCAGTATTTT
.	TRBJ2-7	TRBV18	.	CASHDGMGTYEQYF	TGTGCCAGCCACGACGGGATGGGAACTTACGAGCAGTACTTC
.	TRBJ2-7	TRBV6-6	TRBD1	CASSPTPGGVMHEQYF	TGTGCCAGCAGTCCGACCCCAGGGGGCGTAATGCACGAGCAGTACTTC
.	TRBJ1-1	TRBV4-3	.	CASSQGQVMNTEAFF	TGCGCCAGCAGCCAAGGACAGGTGATGAACACTGAAGCTTTCTTT
.	TRBJ2-2	TRBV6-5	TRBD2	CASKPSGGAGELFF	TGTGCCAGCAAACCTAGCGGGGGGGCCGGGGAGCTGTTTTTT
.	TRBJ2-5	TRBV21-1	.	CASSLRRRDWETQYF	TGTGCCAGCAGCCTCCGGAGGAGGGATTGGGAGACCCAGTACTTC
.	TRBJ2-7	TRBV7-7	TRBD2	CASSLEPTSGAQQYF	TGTGCTAGCAGCTTAGAGCCGACTAGCGGGGCTCAGCAGTACTTC
few	TRBJ2-1	TRBV5-1	.	CASSEQSSYNEQFF	TGCGCCAGCAGCGAACAGAGCTCCTACAATGAGCAGTTCTTC
.	TRBJ1-2	TRBV5-5	.	CASSLPDNYGYTF	TGTGCCAGCAGCTTGCCAGATAACTATGGCTACACCTTC
once	TRBJ2-1	TRBV27	.	CASSLFSLNEQFF	TGTGCCAGCAGTTTATTTAGTCTCAATGAGCAGTTCTTC
.	TRBJ1-5	TRBV2	TRBD1	CASRGDRANNQPQHF	TGTGCCAGCAGGGGGGACAGGGCGAACAATCAGCCCCAGCATTTT
.	TRBJ1-2	TRBV9	TRBD1	CASSVIPGQLYGYTF	TGTGCCAGCAGCGTAATTCCGGGACAGCTCTATGGCTACACCTTC
.	TRBJ2-7	TRBV27	.	CASSVNRDKSSYEQYF	TGTGCCAGCAGTGTCAACCGGGACAAAAGCTCCTACGAGCAGTACTTC
.	TRBJ2-1	TRBV2	TRBD2	CASRAGLANRINEQFF	TGTGCCAGCAGAGCGGGACTCGCTAATCGCATCAATGAGCAGTTCTTC
.	TRBJ1-2	TRBV14	.	CASSQPSNYGYTF	TGTGCCAGCAGCCAACCGAGTAACTATGGCTACACCTTC
.	TRBJ1-4	TRBV12-5	.	CASGFTGIANEKLFF	TGTGCTAGTGGTTTCACAGGGATTGCTAATGAAAAACTGTTTTTT
.	TRBJ2-5	TRBV5-1	TRBD2	CASSLAASGGVETQYF	TGCGCCAGCAGCTTGGCGGCGAGCGGGGGAGTTGAGACCCAGTACTTC
once	TRBJ2-7	TRBV10-3	TRBD1	CAISEGTDNYEQYF	TGTGCCATCAGTGAAGGGACAGATAACTACGAGCAGTACTTC
once	TRBJ2-1	TRBV5-1	TRBD2	CASSVGLAGGQFEQFF	TGCGCCAGCAGCGTCGGACTAGCGGGGGGGCAGTTTGAGCAGTTCTTC